The present T cell receptor beta chain was sequenced within a study of identical twins' blood T cells. Study context: About 50 million reads came from about twelve libraries, six alpha, six beta.

The CDR3 runs to 15 residues. The germline gives CDR1 SGHRS, CDR2 YFSETQ. V lost 0 bases, J lost 3 bases, and 12 bases lay in between. Via MiXCR, TCRdb re-called the 5' RACE reads, giving one row per CDR3 protein. This sample has roughly 380,000 distinct CDR3 sequences, with roughly 28% found just once. The specimen sequenced was PBMCs. This TCR was recovered from a woman between 18 and 50 years old in good health. The chain joins TRBV5-1 to TRBJ1-1; D remains unclear. The DNA for the CDR3 is TGCGCCAGCAGCTTGGCGGCGGCGGAATACACTGAAGCTTTCTTT. Translated: CASSLAAAEYTEAFF. Full variable domain (outside the CDR3, taken from reference TRBV5-1 and TRBJ1-1): KAGVTQTPRYLIKTRGQQVTLSCSPISGHRSVSWYQQTPGQGLQFLFEYFSETQRNKGNFPGRFSGRQFSNSRSEMNVSTLELGDSALYLCASSLAAAEYTEAFFGQGTRLTVV.